A selection of T cell receptor beta chains follows, all from one sample in a study of CD8+ T cells in alopecia areata. Generated by immunoSEQ multiplex PCR, the TCRdb table keeps only in-frame clones and is missing some. There are around 150,000 clones in the sample; roughly two thirds occur only once, and around 0.9% lies in the top ten. Here the sequenced sample was CD4+ T cells sorted from blood, taken at week 4, from a patient treated with tofacitinib. All receptors derive from a human donor with alopecia areata. The CDR3 runs from the conserved cysteine through the conserved F or W. D genes are given only for firm matches. Clone size is not always given. Where it is, it says once, few, many or a class for expanded clones.

J | V | D | size | CDR3 | DNA
TRBJ2-1 | TRBV29-1 | - | few | CSVGPQRQFF | TGCAGCGTCGGACCACAGCGGCAGTTCTTC
TRBJ1-4 | TRBV29-1 | TRBD1 | - | CSASETGVEKLFF | TGCAGCGCCTCAGAGACAGGGGTTGAAAAACTGTTTTTT
TRBJ1-6 | TRBV21-1 | - | few | CASSKADRSINNSPLHF | TGTGCCAGCAGCAAAGCCGACAGGTCGATTAACAATTCACCCCTCCACTTT
TRBJ1-1 | TRBV7-2 | - | - | CASSRILTGNTEAFF | TGTGCCAGCAGCAGGATTTTGACAGGGAACACTGAAGCTTTCTTT
TRBJ2-5 | TRBV2 | - | few | CARQTPAGGETQYF | TGTGCCAGACAAACCCCTGCCGGAGGCGAGACCCAGTACTTC
TRBJ2-7 | TRBV7-9 | - | - | CASSPRTAAYEQYF | TGTGCCAGCAGCCCGAGGACAGCCGCCTACGAGCAGTACTTC
TRBJ1-1 | TRBV30 | - | - | CAWSVGGTEAFF | TGTGCCTGGAGTGTAGGGGGCACTGAAGCTTTCTTT
TRBJ2-7 | TRBV29-1 | - | few | CSVVSWGGIYEQYF | TGCAGCGTTGTGTCCTGGGGCGGAATCTACGAGCAGTACTTC
TRBJ2-2 | TRBV15 | TRBD1 | - | CATSRLTGGTGELFF | TGTGCCACCAGCAGACTAACAGGGGGCACCGGGGAGCTGTTTTTT
TRBJ2-3 | TRBV5-4 | - | - | CASSTDTDTQYF | TGTGCCAGCAGCACAGATACAGATACGCAGTATTTT
TRBJ2-7 | TRBV6-1 | - | - | CASSGLFSDYEQYF | TGTGCCAGCAGTGGATTATTCTCTGACTACGAGCAGTACTTC
TRBJ2-2 | TRBV5-1 | - | - | CASSLEGVAGELFF | TGCGCCAGCAGCTTGGAGGGGGTCGCCGGGGAGCTGTTTTTT
TRBJ1-2 | TRBV30 | - | few | CAWSDVYGYTF | TGTGCCTGGAGCGATGTCTATGGCTACACCTTC
TRBJ1-6 | TRBV9 | - | - | CASSPDFGSLHF | TGTGCCAGCTCCCCCGACTTTGGTTCCCTCCACTTT
TRBJ2-5 | TRBV2 | TRBD2 | - | CASSGGGPETQYF | TGTGCCAGCAGTGGGGGGGGTCCTGAGACCCAGTACTTC
TRBJ2-7 | TRBV29-1 | - | - | CSVAQLGYEQYF | TGCAGCGTGGCCCAGCTGGGCTACGAGCAGTACTTC